The present T cell receptor (beta chain) was sequenced within a study of blood T cell repertoires in COVID-19. Across the study: There were acute and convalescent COVID-19 samples, and they came from the United States, Italy and Spain. The cDNA or gDNA used as material had been derived from T cells, B-cell-depleted T cells, or PBMCs.

The J segment lost 7 bases and the V segment lost 7 bases, leaving 6 bases of the junction unmatched. This CDR3 has 11 residues. Germline-derived CDR1 and CDR2 are SQVTM and ANQGSEA. Per the original data handling: Researchers report that nucleated cell counts were estimated from reference gene primer amplification. Some clones are missing from TCRdb's copy, which holds only in-frame ones; the method was immunoSEQ multiplex PCR. Clone size and V and J calls were adopted from that table, with D and trimming inferred from the DNA. The data contain under 300,000 clones, 83% of them seen just once; the ten biggest clones take up over 4.5%.

Material for sequencing was peripheral blood. The origin of this receptor is a man aged 55 to 70 who had recovered from COVID-19. The chain links TRBV29-1 to TRBJ1-2, with 7 bases lining up with TRBD1. The CDR3 region is CSATGVGGYTF. The CDR3 nucleotides read TGCAGCGCAACAGGGGTGGGTGGCTACACCTTC. The whole variable domain, filled in from reference TRBV29-1 and TRBJ1-2, reads SAVISQKPSRDICQRGTSLTIQCQVDSQVTMMFWYRQQPGQSLTLIATANQGSEATYESGFVIDKFPISRPNLTFSTLTVSNMSPEDSSIYLCSATGVGGYTFGSGTRLTVV.